The 21 T cell receptor beta chains listed next were all sequenced from one sample in a study of blood T cell repertoires in COVID-19. The repertoire was sequenced with immunoSEQ multiplex PCR; TCRdb's copy has only in-frame clones and lacks some. The table shows a few hundred thousand clones, with around 89% occurring only once. The sample consisted of peripheral blood. Receptors originate from a young man with acute or convalescent COVID-19.

This chain joins TRBV6-6 and TRBJ1-2; no definite D call. Germline V CDR1 and CDR2: MNHNY, SVGAGI (reference sequence). The CDR3 covers 13 residues. Trimming removed 4 bases from V and 0 bases from J, with 6 bases in between. The CDR3 region is CASSSAANYGYTF. The CDR3, as DNA: TGTGCCAGCAGTTCTGCAGCTAACTATGGCTACACCTTC.

V usage is TRBV4-2 and J usage is TRBJ2-3; 7 nucleotides agree with TRBD2. Germline values: CDR1 LGHNA, CDR2 YNFKEQ. Trimming cost V 1 base and J 2 bases; bases outside gene matches: 9. The CDR3 has 17 residues. The CDR3 protein is CASSQVHGGGSTDTQYF. The CDR3 DNA sequence: TGTGCCAGCAGCCAAGTTCATGGGGGGGGTTCCACAGATACGCAGTATTTT.

The rearrangement links TRBV9 to TRBJ1-6, with D possibly being TRBD1 (5 bases). Trimming stripped 3 bases from V and 9 bases from J, with 13 bases between. Germline CDR1 is SGDLS and CDR2 is YYNGEE. CDR3 length: 14 residues. CDR3 protein: CASSAAGGGSPLHF. Written as DNA, the CDR3 is TGTGCCAGCAGCGCCGCCGGGGGTGGTTCACCCCTCCACTTT.

This clone was seen just once. This sequence joins TRBV5-6 and TRBJ1-2; no reliable D call. The CDR3 spans 12 residues. V lost 1 base, J lost 7 bases, and 8 bases lay in between. The germline gives CDR1 SGHDT, CDR2 YYEEEE. The CDR3 loop is CASSLTRRGYTF. The CDR3 region has the DNA TGTGCCAGCAGCTTGACTAGACGTGGCTACACCTTC.

V gene TRBV5-4 combines with J gene TRBJ1-1, with D uncertain. This CDR3 is built from 13 residues. Per germline, CDR1 SGHNT and CDR2 YYREEE (reference sequence). V lost 4 bases and J lost 0, with 7 bases in between. The CDR3 loop reads CASSQAVNTEAFF. In nucleotides, the CDR3 is TGTGCCAGCAGCCAGGCCGTGAACACTGAAGCTTTCTTT.

This clone occurred once. V and J are TRBV19 and TRBJ2-1, with 7 nucleotides matching TRBD1. The CDR3 has 18 amino acids. The ends lost 3 bases at V and 3 bases at J; junction bases unmatched: 14. The germline gives CDR1 LNHDA, CDR2 SQIVND (reference sequence). In DNA, the CDR3 is TGTGCCAGTAGTATCGGATGGAAAAAGCAGGGGGTCTACAATGAGCAGTTCTTC. It is translated as CASSIGWKKQGVYNEQFF.

A few counts support this clone. CDR3 protein: CASSLNSGTLGGEQYF. DNA of the CDR3: TGTGCCAGCTCCCTCAATTCGGGGACCCTGGGGGGCGAGCAGTACTTC. J is TRBJ2-7 and V is TRBV18; weak D call: TRBD2 (6 bases). This CDR3 contains 16 residues. Trimming took off 6 bases at V and 6 bases at J, with 24 bases between the two ends. Per germline, CDR1 KGHSH and CDR2 LQKENI.

The chain carries TRBV9 and TRBJ2-5, with 12 bases lining up with TRBD2. This CDR3 is 17 amino acids long. The V gene's germline CDR1 is SGDLS and CDR2 YYNGEE. Trimming cost V 4 bases and J 4 bases; bases outside gene matches: 11. Written as DNA, the CDR3 is TGTGCCAGCAGCCCCGGGACTAGCGGGCCCAGGGGAGAGACCCAGTACTTC. Amino acids: CASSPGTSGPRGETQYF.

V is TRBV9 and J is TRBJ2-7; D possibly corresponds to TRBD2 (6 bases). Germline V gene data show CDR1 as SGDLS and CDR2 as YYNGEE. The V end was cut by 4 bases, the J end by 2 bases, with 13 bases between. This CDR3 has 14 amino acids. Written as DNA, the CDR3 is TGTGCCAGCAGCCCAGGAGGGTCCCCCTACGAGCAGTACTTC. Amino acid sequence: CASSPGGSPYEQYF.

The chain carries TRBV13 and TRBJ1-2; perhaps TRBD1 as D (6 bases). The V gene's germline CDR1 is PRHDT and CDR2 FYEKMQ (reference sequence). This CDR3 has 13 residues. The V end lost 5 bases, the J end lost 2 bases, and 9 bases lay between the germline ends. CDR3 sequence: CASSRDINYGYTF. CDR3 nucleotides: TGTGCCAGCAGCAGGGACATAAACTATGGCTACACCTTC.

This clone was seen just once. The rearrangement joins TRBV28 to TRBJ1-6; D gene unclear. The germline gives CDR1 MDHEN, CDR2 SYDVKM. The CDR3 sequence is 17 residues long. Trimming cost V 2 bases and J 0 bases, with 11 bases left between them. The CDR3 protein is CASSLERLSSYNSPLHF. In DNA form, the CDR3 reads TGTGCCAGCAGTTTAGAGCGCCTTAGCTCCTATAATTCACCCCTCCACTTT.

This CDR3 is CASSSTDGTYGYTF. Written as DNA, the CDR3 is TGTGCCAGCAGCTCCACAGACGGAACCTATGGCTACACCTTC. V usage is TRBV5-4 and J usage is TRBJ1-2; the D is unclear. V was cut by 3 bases and J by 4 bases, with 13 bases left in between. Germline V gives CDR1 SGHNT, CDR2 YYREEE (reference sequence). The length of the CDR3 is 14 residues.

This chain joins TRBV27 and TRBJ1-5, with D possibly TRBD1 on 5 matching bases. The CDR3 is made up of 15 amino acids. Germline values: CDR1 MNHEY, CDR2 SMNVEV (reference sequence). V shed 2 bases and J shed 0 bases, with 8 bases lying between them. This CDR3 is CASSLDRYSNQPQHF. CDR3 bases: TGTGCCAGCAGTTTAGACAGATATAGCAATCAGCCCCAGCATTTT.

The V call is TRBV28, the J call TRBJ2-3, with 13 bases lining up with TRBD2. The CDR3 loop spans 14 amino acids. After removal of 10 bases from V and 6 bases from J, the junction contained 7 bases not matched to a gene. In germline, CDR1 is MDHEN, CDR2 SYDVKM. The CDR3 here is CAITGLAGTDTQYF. The DNA for the CDR3 is TGTGCCATAACGGGACTAGCGGGAACCGATACGCAGTATTTT.

The CDR3 nucleotides read TGTGCCAGCAGCCCGGTGGGGGGGACTGAAGCTTTCTTT. This gives the protein CASSPVGGTEAFF. V is TRBV14 and J is TRBJ1-1; TRBD1 is a possible D gene (5 bases). V lost 4 bases, J lost 5 bases, and 11 bases lay in between. CDR1 and CDR2 (germline): SGHDN, FVKESK. The CDR3 extends over 13 amino acids.

The chain joins TRBV9 to TRBJ2-3; possibly TRBD2 for D (6 bases). This CDR3 is built from 13 residues. V was clipped by 3 bases and J by 6 bases, with 11 bases between them. Germline V gene data show CDR1 as SGDLS and CDR2 as YYNGEE. The DNA for the CDR3 is TGTGCCAGCAGCGGCCGGGAGCGGGATACGCAGTATTTT. Amino acids: CASSGRERDTQYF. The variable domain in full, completed from reference TRBV9 and TRBJ2-3, reads DSGVTQTPKHLITATGQRVTLRCSPRSGDLSVYWYQQSLDQGLQFLIQYYNGEERAKGNILERFSAQQFPDLHSELNLSSLELGDSALYFCASSGRERDTQYFGPGTRLTVL.

V gene TRBV19 combines with J gene TRBJ1-2; D gene uncertain. Per germline, CDR1 LNHDA and CDR2 SQIVND (reference sequence). The CDR3 runs 15 residues. V was cut by 2 bases and J by 1 base, with 11 bases left in between. This CDR3 is CASSIQREGNYGYTF. In DNA, the CDR3 is TGTGCCAGTAGTATACAAAGAGAGGGTAACTATGGCTACACCTTC.

The chain recombines TRBV7-6 with TRBJ1-6; 7 nucleotides align to TRBD1. The V gene's germline CDR1 is SGHVS and CDR2 FNYEAQ. This CDR3 region has 15 residues. The junction had 6 bases not matched to a gene; V was cut back by 1 base and J by 9 bases. Here the CDR3 reads CASSLEYRGRSPLHF. The CDR3 region has the DNA TGTGCCAGCAGCTTAGAATACAGGGGACGTTCACCCCTCCACTTT. Based on the CDR3 plus reference TRBV7-6 and TRBJ1-6, the full variable domain is GAGVSQSPRYKVTKRGQDVALRCDPISGHVSLYWYRQALGQGPEFLTYFNYEAQQDKSGLPNDRFSAERPEGSISTLTIQRTEQRDSAMYRCASSLEYRGRSPLHFGNGTRLTVT.

The chain joins TRBV5-5 to TRBJ2-3; 7 positions agree with TRBD1. The V and J ends lost 1 base and 0 bases, in that order; junction bases with no gene match: 8. CDR1 and CDR2 (germline): SGHKS, YYEKEE (reference sequence). This CDR3 has 17 amino acids. This CDR3 is CASSLKRQGMSTDTQYF. In nucleotides, the CDR3 is TGTGCCAGCAGCTTGAAAAGACAGGGTATGAGCACAGATACGCAGTATTTT.

The chain couples TRBV3-1 (or the pseudogene TRBV3-2) to TRBJ1-6, with 8 bases fitting TRBD1. V shed 2 bases, J shed 10 bases, and the junction held 7 bases outside the gene matches. This CDR3 comprises 15 residues. Per the germline V gene, CDR1 is LGHDT and CDR2 is YNNKEL (reference sequence). The CDR3 protein is CASSQRTGGESPLHF. DNA of the CDR3: TGTGCCAGCAGCCAAAGAACAGGGGGGGAGTCACCCCTCCACTTT.

This clone has a single count. The V call is TRBV7-2, the J call TRBJ2-7; a possible D gene is TRBD1 (5 bases). Trimming pared 3 bases from V and 2 bases from J, leaving 23 bases between. Germline loops: CDR1 SGHTA, CDR2 FQGNSA. The CDR3 runs 18 residues. DNA of the CDR3: TGTGCCAGCAGCTTTCCCCCCTCGCCGGCCAGGGCCACCTACGAGCAGTACTTC. This encodes CASSFPPSPARATYEQYF. Using reference TRBV7-2 and TRBJ2-7 for the parts outside the CDR3, the full variable domain is GAGVSQSPSNKVTEKGKDVELRCDPISGHTALYWYRQSLGQGLEFLIYFQGNSAPDKSGLPSDRFSAERTGGSVSTLTIQRTQQEDSAVYLCASSFPPSPARATYEQYFGPGTRLTVT.